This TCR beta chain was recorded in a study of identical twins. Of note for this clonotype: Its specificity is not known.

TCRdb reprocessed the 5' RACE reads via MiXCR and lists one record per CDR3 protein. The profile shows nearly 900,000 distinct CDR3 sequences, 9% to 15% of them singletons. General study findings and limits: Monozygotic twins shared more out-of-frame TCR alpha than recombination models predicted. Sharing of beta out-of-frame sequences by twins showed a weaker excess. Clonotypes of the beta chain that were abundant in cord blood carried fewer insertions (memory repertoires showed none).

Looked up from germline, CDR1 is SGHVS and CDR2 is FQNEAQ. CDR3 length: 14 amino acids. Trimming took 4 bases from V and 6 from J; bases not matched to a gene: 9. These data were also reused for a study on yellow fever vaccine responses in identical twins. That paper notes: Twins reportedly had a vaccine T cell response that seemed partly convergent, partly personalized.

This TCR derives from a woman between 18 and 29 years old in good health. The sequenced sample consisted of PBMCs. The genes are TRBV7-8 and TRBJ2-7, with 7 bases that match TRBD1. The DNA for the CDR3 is TGTGCCAGCAGCTCCCGACAGGGAAGATCCGAGCAGTACGTC. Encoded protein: CASSSRQGRSEQYV.